A selection of T cell receptor beta chains follows, all from one sample in a study of CD8 T cells in Susac syndrome. Each CDR3 protein is one row after TCRdb ran MiXCR on the immunoSEQ multiplex PCR reads. The sample has fewer than 200,000 distinct CDR3 sequences, over 75% seen once. The sequencing input was CD4+ T cells from PBMCs. These receptors all come from a human donor with Susac syndrome. CDR3s include the opening cysteine and the closing phenylalanine or tryptophan. The D gene is left open where the match is weak. Part of the rows lack a size; the others show once, few, many or a class for expanded clones.

v_gene: TRBV24-1; j_gene: TRBJ2-1; d_gene: NA; abundance: NA; CDR3aa: CATGVTERNEQFF; CDR3nt: TGTGCCACAGGGGTCACGGAACGCAATGAGCAGTTCTTC
v_gene: TRBV10-2; j_gene: TRBJ2-7; d_gene: TRBD1; abundance: NA; CDR3aa: CASSRTGVYEQYF; CDR3nt: TGCGCCAGCAGTCGGACAGGGGTGTACGAGCAGTACTTC
v_gene: TRBV3-1; j_gene: TRBJ1-1; d_gene: NA; abundance: NA; CDR3aa: CASSQSPSDTEAFF; CDR3nt: TGTGCCAGCAGCCAATCCCCTTCGGACACTGAAGCTTTCTTT
v_gene: TRBV25-1; j_gene: TRBJ1-1; d_gene: NA; abundance: NA; CDR3aa: CASSDGGVDTEAFF; CDR3nt: TGTGCCAGCAGTGATGGGGGGGTCGACACTGAAGCTTTCTTT
v_gene: TRBV6-6; j_gene: TRBJ1-6; d_gene: TRBD1; abundance: once; CDR3aa: CASSVPGTGNSPLHF; CDR3nt: TGTGCCAGCAGTGTCCCCGGGACAGGAAATTCACCCCTCCACTTT
v_gene: TRBV7-9; j_gene: TRBJ2-7; d_gene: TRBD1; abundance: NA; CDR3aa: CASSSLGQKPYEQYF; CDR3nt: TGTGCCAGCAGTTCGCTGGGACAGAAACCCTACGAGCAGTACTTC
v_gene: TRBV6-1; j_gene: TRBJ2-3; d_gene: TRBD2; abundance: once; CDR3aa: CASGETSGSVLDAQYF; CDR3nt: TGTGCCAGCGGGGAGACTAGCGGGAGTGTGTTGGATGCGCAGTATTTT
v_gene: TRBV20-1; j_gene: TRBJ2-7; d_gene: NA; abundance: few; CDR3aa: CSARPRAYEQYF; CDR3nt: TGCAGTGCTAGGCCGCGGGCTTACGAGCAGTACTTC
v_gene: TRBV9; j_gene: TRBJ1-5; d_gene: NA; abundance: NA; CDR3aa: CASSVGGGRNQPQHF; CDR3nt: TGTGCCAGCAGCGTAGGAGGGGGGCGCAATCAGCCCCAGCATTTT
v_gene: TRBV9; j_gene: TRBJ2-5; d_gene: TRBD2; abundance: NA; CDR3aa: CASSWGSGLQETQYF; CDR3nt: TGTGCCAGCAGCTGGGGTAGCGGGCTTCAAGAGACCCAGTACTTC
v_gene: TRBV3-1; j_gene: TRBJ2-1; d_gene: NA; abundance: NA; CDR3aa: CASSLAGGDSEQFF; CDR3nt: TGTGCCAGCAGCCTAGCAGGTGGGGATAGTGAGCAGTTCTTC
v_gene: TRBV5-1; j_gene: TRBJ2-1; d_gene: TRBD2; abundance: NA; CDR3aa: CASSLFSSGGAQVSYNEQFF; CDR3nt: TGCGCCAGCAGCTTGTTCTCTAGCGGGGGGGCTCAGGTCTCCTACAATGAGCAGTTCTTC
v_gene: TRBV10-1; j_gene: TRBJ2-1; d_gene: NA; abundance: NA; CDR3aa: CASSESPDNEQFF; CDR3nt: TGCGCCAGCAGTGAGTCCCCGGACAATGAGCAGTTCTTC
v_gene: TRBV2; j_gene: TRBJ1-1; d_gene: NA; abundance: NA; CDR3aa: CARFRTENTEAFF; CDR3nt: TGTGCCAGATTCCGGACCGAGAACACTGAAGCTTTCTTT
v_gene: TRBV20-1; j_gene: TRBJ1-3; d_gene: NA; abundance: NA; CDR3aa: CSASGRVGNTIYF; CDR3nt: TGCAGTGCTAGTGGCAGGGTTGGAAACACCATATATTTT
v_gene: TRBV10-2; j_gene: TRBJ2-1; d_gene: TRBD2; abundance: NA; CDR3aa: CASSPTGTSGEDEQFF; CDR3nt: TGCGCCAGCAGCCCCACTGGGACTAGCGGGGAGGATGAGCAGTTCTTC
v_gene: TRBV20-1; j_gene: TRBJ1-2; d_gene: NA; abundance: NA; CDR3aa: CSARAGANYGYTF; CDR3nt: TGCAGTGCTAGGGCAGGCGCTAACTATGGCTACACCTTC
v_gene: TRBV2; j_gene: TRBJ2-5; d_gene: NA; abundance: NA; CDR3aa: CASRSGETQYF; CDR3nt: TGTGCCAGCAGGTCGGGGGAGACCCAGTACTTC
v_gene: TRBV27; j_gene: TRBJ2-7; d_gene: NA; abundance: NA; CDR3aa: CASSLFGSTGSYEQYF; CDR3nt: TGTGCCAGCAGCCTCTTCGGGAGCACAGGATCCTACGAGCAGTACTTC
v_gene: TRBV29-1; j_gene: TRBJ2-7; d_gene: NA; abundance: NA; CDR3aa: CSVKVSGDSYEQYF; CDR3nt: TGCAGCGTCAAGGTTAGCGGAGACTCCTACGAGCAGTACTTC
v_gene: TRBV27; j_gene: TRBJ2-1; d_gene: TRBD1; abundance: NA; CDR3aa: CASSPRQGANEQFF; CDR3nt: TGTGCCAGCAGTCCCCGGCAGGGGGCCAATGAGCAGTTCTTC
v_gene: TRBV11-2; j_gene: TRBJ1-1; d_gene: NA; abundance: NA; CDR3aa: CASSLMGGMNTEAFF; CDR3nt: TGTGCCAGCAGCTTAATGGGGGGCATGAACACTGAAGCTTTCTTT
v_gene: TRBV12-3/TRBV12-4; j_gene: TRBJ1-1; d_gene: NA; abundance: few; CDR3aa: CASSLVNTEAFF; CDR3nt: TGTGCCAGCAGTTTGGTGAACACTGAAGCTTTCTTT
v_gene: TRBV2; j_gene: TRBJ2-1; d_gene: NA; abundance: NA; CDR3aa: CASKRALYYNEQFF; CDR3nt: TGTGCCAGCAAGCGAGCGTTATACTACAATGAGCAGTTCTTC
v_gene: TRBV5-1; j_gene: TRBJ1-2; d_gene: NA; abundance: NA; CDR3aa: CASSRPPHEGYTF; CDR3nt: TGCGCCAGCAGCCGACCACCTCACGAAGGCTACACCTTC
v_gene: TRBV9; j_gene: TRBJ1-2; d_gene: NA; abundance: NA; CDR3aa: CASSGAVGYGYTF; CDR3nt: TGTGCCAGCAGCGGGGCGGTGGGTTATGGCTACACCTTC
v_gene: TRBV12-3/TRBV12-4; j_gene: TRBJ2-5; d_gene: TRBD2; abundance: NA; CDR3aa: CASSPRGGKETQYF; CDR3nt: TGTGCCAGCAGTCCTCGGGGGGGAAAAGAGACCCAGTACTTC
v_gene: TRBV18; j_gene: TRBJ2-7; d_gene: TRBD1; abundance: NA; CDR3aa: CASSLGQGSYEQYF; CDR3nt: TGTGCCAGCTCACTGGGACAGGGTTCCTACGAGCAGTACTTC
v_gene: TRBV6-2/TRBV6-3; j_gene: TRBJ2-1; d_gene: NA; abundance: NA; CDR3aa: CASSYSIKGRVLSNEQFF; CDR3nt: TGTGCCAGCAGTTACTCCATCAAGGGGCGAGTCTTGTCCAATGAGCAGTTCTTC
v_gene: TRBV28; j_gene: TRBJ1-1; d_gene: NA; abundance: NA; CDR3aa: CASSLYAANTEAFF; CDR3nt: TGTGCCAGCAGTTTATATGCGGCCAACACTGAAGCTTTCTTT